A selection of T cell receptor beta chains follows, all from one sample in a study of blood T cell repertoires in COVID-19. TCRdb's table, derived via immunoSEQ multiplex PCR, lists solely in-frame clones and lacks some. Of 150,000 or so clones in the sample, 70% to 90% were seen once. Sequencing input: peripheral blood. These receptors all stem from a woman aged 60 to 75 with acute or convalescent COVID-19. The CDR3 runs from the conserved cysteine through the conserved F or W. The order of the fields is J gene, CDR3 length, D gene, clone size, V gene, CDR3 DNA, CDR3 protein. The D gene is left open where the match is weak. Clone size is stated in some rows and not others, as once, few, many or a class when expanded.

J gene: TRBJ2-3
CDR3 length: 16
D gene: TRBD2
clone size: NA
V gene: TRBV5-1
CDR3 DNA: TGCGCCAGCAGCTTGAGGACTAGCGGGGGTTCAGATACGCAGTATTTT
CDR3 protein: CASSLRTSGGSDTQYF

J gene: TRBJ2-1
CDR3 length: 15
D gene: TRBD2
clone size: NA
V gene: TRBV5-1
CDR3 DNA: TGCGCCAGCAGCTTCGGGCGGGGGGCCAACAATGAGCAGTTCTTC
CDR3 protein: CASSFGRGANNEQFF

J gene: TRBJ1-1
CDR3 length: 14
D gene: TRBD1
clone size: NA
V gene: TRBV7-9
CDR3 DNA: TGTGCCAGCAGCTTCCGGACAGGGAACACTGAAGCTTTCTTT
CDR3 protein: CASSFRTGNTEAFF

J gene: TRBJ2-2
CDR3 length: 18
D gene: TRBD2
clone size: NA
V gene: TRBV4-2
CDR3 DNA: TGTGCCAGCAGCCAAGATCCCATAGCGGGGGTGAACACCGGGGAGCTGTTTTTT
CDR3 protein: CASSQDPIAGVNTGELFF

J gene: TRBJ2-3
CDR3 length: 19
D gene: TRBD2
clone size: NA
V gene: TRBV11-2
CDR3 DNA: TGTGCCAGCAGCTGGAATGGACTAGCGGGGGGGCCCCGCACAGATACGCAGTATTTT
CDR3 protein: CASSWNGLAGGPRTDTQYF

J gene: TRBJ1-6
CDR3 length: 15
D gene: TRBD1
clone size: NA
V gene: TRBV14
CDR3 DNA: TGTGCCAGCAGCCGATCCGGGACAGGGAATTCACCCCTCCACTTT
CDR3 protein: CASSRSGTGNSPLHF

J gene: TRBJ1-1
CDR3 length: 18
D gene: TRBD1
clone size: NA
V gene: TRBV4-1
CDR3 DNA: TGCGCCAGCAGCCAAGAAGATGGGCAGGGGGCCCTGAACACTGAAGCTTTCTTT
CDR3 protein: CASSQEDGQGALNTEAFF

J gene: TRBJ2-4
CDR3 length: 15
D gene: TRBD1
clone size: NA
V gene: TRBV7-2
CDR3 DNA: TGTGCCAGCAGCGCGCTACAGGGGGTTACGGACATTCAGTACTTC
CDR3 protein: CASSALQGVTDIQYF

J gene: TRBJ2-3
CDR3 length: 17
D gene: TRBD2
clone size: NA
V gene: TRBV5-1
CDR3 DNA: TGCGCCAGCAGCTTTGGACTAGCGGGGGGGAACACAGATACGCAGTATTTT
CDR3 protein: CASSFGLAGGNTDTQYF

J gene: TRBJ1-1
CDR3 length: 14
D gene: NA
clone size: NA
V gene: TRBV28
CDR3 DNA: TGTGCCAGCACTAAGAGACAGCAGAACACTGAAGCTTTCTTT
CDR3 protein: CASTKRQQNTEAFF

J gene: TRBJ2-2
CDR3 length: 14
D gene: NA
clone size: NA
V gene: TRBV19
CDR3 DNA: TGTGCCAGTAGTATGGGAGGCGCTACCGGGGAGCTGTTTTTT
CDR3 protein: CASSMGGATGELFF

J gene: TRBJ1-2
CDR3 length: 13
D gene: NA
clone size: once
V gene: TRBV28
CDR3 DNA: TGTGCCAGCAGTTTACGGGGGGGGAATGGCTACACCTTC
CDR3 protein: CASSLRGGNGYTF

J gene: TRBJ1-5
CDR3 length: 15
D gene: TRBD1
clone size: few
V gene: TRBV27
CDR3 DNA: TGTGCCAGCAGGAGGCAGGGGGTCGGGAATCAGCCCCAGCATTTT
CDR3 protein: CASRRQGVGNQPQHF

J gene: TRBJ1-2
CDR3 length: 15
D gene: NA
clone size: once
V gene: TRBV5-1
CDR3 DNA: TGCGCCAGCAGCTTGAGGGCCCAGGGTGGGAATGGCTACACCTTC
CDR3 protein: CASSLRAQGGNGYTF

J gene: TRBJ2-5
CDR3 length: 16
D gene: TRBD2
clone size: NA
V gene: TRBV6-6
CDR3 DNA: TGTGCCAGCAGTCTCGGACTAGCGGGGCCCCAAGAGACCCAGTACTTC
CDR3 protein: CASSLGLAGPQETQYF

J gene: TRBJ1-2
CDR3 length: 17
D gene: TRBD1
clone size: NA
V gene: TRBV5-5
CDR3 DNA: TGTGCCAGCAGTCCTCCGGGACAGGGGGCTTTTAACTATGGCTACACCTTC
CDR3 protein: CASSPPGQGAFNYGYTF

J gene: TRBJ1-4
CDR3 length: 15
D gene: NA
clone size: NA
V gene: TRBV11-2
CDR3 DNA: TGTGCCAGCAGCTTGGGGGGGCGGCTATCGGAAAAACTGTTTTTT
CDR3 protein: CASSLGGRLSEKLFF

J gene: TRBJ2-5
CDR3 length: 17
D gene: TRBD2
clone size: NA
V gene: TRBV6-9
CDR3 DNA: TGTGCCAGCAGTTATTGGGAGGGACTAGCGATTGAAGAGACCCAGTACTTC
CDR3 protein: CASSYWEGLAIEETQYF

J gene: TRBJ2-1
CDR3 length: 15
D gene: NA
clone size: once
V gene: TRBV5-8
CDR3 DNA: TGTGCCAGCAGCGCTGACCCGGACACTATTAATGAGCAGTTCTTC
CDR3 protein: CASSADPDTINEQFF

J gene: TRBJ1-1
CDR3 length: 16
D gene: TRBD1
clone size: few
V gene: TRBV5-1
CDR3 DNA: TGCGCCAGCAGCTTGGCCTCGGGGACAGGGGGGACTGAAGCTTTCTTT
CDR3 protein: CASSLASGTGGTEAFF

J gene: TRBJ2-5
CDR3 length: 17
D gene: NA
clone size: once
V gene: TRBV4-1
CDR3 DNA: TGCGCCAGCAGCCAAGAATTAAGTACGGGACTCCAAGAGACCCAGTACTTC
CDR3 protein: CASSQELSTGLQETQYF

J gene: TRBJ2-1
CDR3 length: 15
D gene: TRBD2
clone size: NA
V gene: TRBV9
CDR3 DNA: TGTGCCAGCACCCCCCGAGCGGGGGGGAATAATGAGCAGTTCTTC
CDR3 protein: CASTPRAGGNNEQFF

J gene: TRBJ2-7
CDR3 length: 15
D gene: NA
clone size: NA
V gene: TRBV25-1
CDR3 DNA: TGTGCCAGCAGTGTGGGGGCCATAACACCCTACGAGCAGTACTTC
CDR3 protein: CASSVGAITPYEQYF

J gene: TRBJ2-3
CDR3 length: 14
D gene: TRBD2
clone size: NA
V gene: TRBV2
CDR3 DNA: TGTGCCAGTAGAGCGGGGGGAGGCACAGATACGCAGTATTTT
CDR3 protein: CASRAGGGTDTQYF

J gene: TRBJ2-7
CDR3 length: 14
D gene: NA
clone size: NA
V gene: TRBV5-3
CDR3 DNA: TGTGCCAGCGGGGTGACGGGGGACTCCTACGAGCAGTACTTC
CDR3 protein: CASGVTGDSYEQYF

J gene: TRBJ1-1
CDR3 length: 16
D gene: TRBD1
clone size: NA
V gene: TRBV28
CDR3 DNA: TGTGCCAGCAGTTTCCACCCCGGGACAGGGAACACTGAAGCTTTCTTT
CDR3 protein: CASSFHPGTGNTEAFF

J gene: TRBJ2-2
CDR3 length: 15
D gene: NA
clone size: NA
V gene: TRBV5-4
CDR3 DNA: TGTGCCAGCACCCCGAACGAGGGTAACACCGGGGAGCTGTTTTTT
CDR3 protein: CASTPNEGNTGELFF

J gene: TRBJ1-1
CDR3 length: 18
D gene: NA
clone size: many
V gene: TRBV7-8
CDR3 DNA: TGTGCCAGCAGCTTCGCCCTTTGGATTAGGGGAAGGAACACTGAAGCTTTCTTT
CDR3 protein: CASSFALWIRGRNTEAFF

J gene: TRBJ2-3
CDR3 length: 20
D gene: TRBD2
clone size: NA
V gene: TRBV28
CDR3 DNA: TGTGCCAGCAGTTTACGGGGCGGGGGGACTTACCCGGGGATAGCAGATACGCAGTATTTT
CDR3 protein: CASSLRGGGTYPGIADTQYF

J gene: TRBJ2-7
CDR3 length: 15
D gene: NA
clone size: NA
V gene: TRBV11-3
CDR3 DNA: TGTGCCAGCAGCTTAGATCGAACTAGTCTCTACGAGCAGTACTTC
CDR3 protein: CASSLDRTSLYEQYF

J gene: TRBJ1-6
CDR3 length: 17
D gene: NA
clone size: NA
V gene: TRBV15
CDR3 DNA: TGTGCCACCAGCAGAGATTTGGCGGGTTTCGGTAATTCACCCCTCCACTTT
CDR3 protein: CATSRDLAGFGNSPLHF

J gene: TRBJ2-7
CDR3 length: 15
D gene: TRBD2
clone size: NA
V gene: TRBV7-2
CDR3 DNA: TGTGCCAGCAGCTTAGATACTAGCGGGGTGCGCGAGCAGTACTTC
CDR3 protein: CASSLDTSGVREQYF

J gene: TRBJ2-5
CDR3 length: 16
D gene: TRBD2
clone size: once
V gene: TRBV4-1
CDR3 DNA: TGCGCCAGCAGCCAAGTAGGTCGGGCGGGGGAGGAGACCCAGTACTTC
CDR3 protein: CASSQVGRAGEETQYF

J gene: TRBJ1-6
CDR3 length: 16
D gene: NA
clone size: NA
V gene: TRBV7-6
CDR3 DNA: TGTGCCAGCAGCCCGCGGGGGGGTACTGGAAATTCACCCCTCCACTTT
CDR3 protein: CASSPRGGTGNSPLHF

J gene: TRBJ1-5
CDR3 length: 16
D gene: NA
clone size: NA
V gene: TRBV6-5
CDR3 DNA: TGTGCCAGCAGTTACTCGTTCGGATTCGGGAGTCAGCCCCAGCATTTT
CDR3 protein: CASSYSFGFGSQPQHF

J gene: TRBJ2-2
CDR3 length: 12
D gene: NA
clone size: NA
V gene: TRBV10-2
CDR3 DNA: TGCGCCAGCAGAAATGCCGGCGGGGAGCTGTTTTTT
CDR3 protein: CASRNAGGELFF

J gene: TRBJ1-6
CDR3 length: 15
D gene: TRBD1
clone size: few
V gene: TRBV4-1
CDR3 DNA: TGCGCCAGCCGACAGGGGAGCTCCTATAATTCACCCCTCCACTTT
CDR3 protein: CASRQGSSYNSPLHF

J gene: TRBJ1-1
CDR3 length: 13
D gene: TRBD1
clone size: NA
V gene: TRBV6-2/TRBV6-3
CDR3 DNA: TGTGCCAGCAGTCACAGGGGGAACACTGAAGCTTTCTTT
CDR3 protein: CASSHRGNTEAFF

J gene: TRBJ2-1
CDR3 length: 16
D gene: NA
clone size: NA
V gene: TRBV5-1
CDR3 DNA: TGCGCCAGCAGCTTGGCCTTCAGGGGCTCCTACAATGAGCAGTTCTTC
CDR3 protein: CASSLAFRGSYNEQFF

J gene: TRBJ2-7
CDR3 length: 15
D gene: NA
clone size: NA
V gene: TRBV7-6
CDR3 DNA: TGTGCCAGCAGCTTAGATCCTGCGGGCCTCTACGAGCAGTACTTC
CDR3 protein: CASSLDPAGLYEQYF

J gene: TRBJ1-4
CDR3 length: 14
D gene: TRBD1
clone size: NA
V gene: TRBV7-8
CDR3 DNA: TGTGCCAGCAGCCGAGACAGGGTGGGGGAAAAACTGTTTTTT
CDR3 protein: CASSRDRVGEKLFF

J gene: TRBJ2-7
CDR3 length: 16
D gene: TRBD2
clone size: NA
V gene: TRBV18
CDR3 DNA: TGTGCCAGCTCTCCCGTCTCCCTAGCGGCCTCCTACGAGCAGTACTTC
CDR3 protein: CASSPVSLAASYEQYF

J gene: TRBJ1-2
CDR3 length: 12
D gene: NA
clone size: NA
V gene: TRBV2
CDR3 DNA: TGTGCCAGCATGAGACAGACATATGGCTACACCTTC
CDR3 protein: CASMRQTYGYTF

J gene: TRBJ1-2
CDR3 length: 12
D gene: NA
clone size: NA
V gene: TRBV28
CDR3 DNA: TGTGCCAGCAGTACCAACCTGGCTGGCTACACCTTC
CDR3 protein: CASSTNLAGYTF

J gene: TRBJ2-1
CDR3 length: 14
D gene: TRBD2
clone size: NA
V gene: TRBV5-1
CDR3 DNA: TGCGCCAGCAGCTTTGGCGGGGGGTACAATGAGCAGTTCTTC
CDR3 protein: CASSFGGGYNEQFF

J gene: TRBJ2-1
CDR3 length: 14
D gene: NA
clone size: few
V gene: TRBV3-1/TRBV3-2
CDR3 DNA: TGTGCCAGCAGCCCCCGGACTTTCTACAATGAGCAGTTCTTC
CDR3 protein: CASSPRTFYNEQFF

J gene: TRBJ2-1
CDR3 length: 16
D gene: NA
clone size: NA
V gene: TRBV7-9
CDR3 DNA: TGTGCCAGCAGCCCGACTCAGGGTCCCGTCTACAATGAGCAGTTCTTC
CDR3 protein: CASSPTQGPVYNEQFF

J gene: TRBJ2-7
CDR3 length: 19
D gene: TRBD2
clone size: NA
V gene: TRBV19
CDR3 DNA: TGTGCCAGTAGTATATCGGCTGTTGCTAGCGGGGGCCGATCCTACGAGCAGTACTTC
CDR3 protein: CASSISAVASGGRSYEQYF

J gene: TRBJ2-2
CDR3 length: 16
D gene: NA
clone size: NA
V gene: TRBV6-5
CDR3 DNA: TGTGCCAGCAGTTACAGTACCACAGGACGGACCGGGGAGCTGTTTTTT
CDR3 protein: CASSYSTTGRTGELFF

J gene: TRBJ1-4
CDR3 length: 15
D gene: TRBD1
clone size: NA
V gene: TRBV19
CDR3 DNA: TGTGCCAGTAGTATAGGACAGGGAACTAATGAAAAACTGTTTTTT
CDR3 protein: CASSIGQGTNEKLFF